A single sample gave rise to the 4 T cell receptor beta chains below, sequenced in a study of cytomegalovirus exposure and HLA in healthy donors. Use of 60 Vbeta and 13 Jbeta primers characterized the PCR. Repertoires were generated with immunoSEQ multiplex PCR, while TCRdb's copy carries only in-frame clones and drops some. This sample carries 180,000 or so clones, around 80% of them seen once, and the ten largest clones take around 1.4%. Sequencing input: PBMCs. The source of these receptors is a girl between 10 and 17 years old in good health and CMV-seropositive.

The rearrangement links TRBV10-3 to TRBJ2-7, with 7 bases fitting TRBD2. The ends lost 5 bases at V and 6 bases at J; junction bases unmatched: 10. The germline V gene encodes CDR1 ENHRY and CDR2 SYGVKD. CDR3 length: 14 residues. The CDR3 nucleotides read TGTGCCATCAGTCCGGAGGGAGGGCCCCTCGAGCAGTACTTC. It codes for CAISPEGGPLEQYF.

CDR3 sequence (DNA): TGTGCCAGCAGCGACGCGGGAGGGGCCTCAGAGACCCAGTACTTC. Translation: CASSDAGGASETQYF. This rearrangement joins TRBV5-4 to TRBJ2-5; TRBD2 matches 9 bases. CDR1 is SGHNT and CDR2 is YYREEE in the germline V gene (reference sequence). The J segment lost 4 bases and the V segment lost 4 bases, leaving 8 bases of the junction unmatched. The CDR3 spans 15 residues.

The CDR3 is CASSLAGVSHSRELFF. DNA for the CDR3: TGTGCCAGCAGTTTAGCGGGAGTGTCCCATTCCAGGGAGCTGTTTTTT. This chain joins TRBV27 and TRBJ2-2; TRBD2 matches 7 bases. Looked up from germline, CDR1 is MNHEY and CDR2 is SMNVEV (reference sequence). The CDR3 loop spans 16 amino acids. V lost 2 bases to trimming and J lost 9 bases; unmatched junction nucleotides: 12.

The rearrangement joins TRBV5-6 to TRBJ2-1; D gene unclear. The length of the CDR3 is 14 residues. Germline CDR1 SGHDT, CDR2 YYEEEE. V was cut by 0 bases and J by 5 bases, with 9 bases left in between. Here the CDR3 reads CASSLAETHNEQFF. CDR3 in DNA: TGTGCCAGCAGCTTGGCCGAGACACACAATGAGCAGTTCTTC.